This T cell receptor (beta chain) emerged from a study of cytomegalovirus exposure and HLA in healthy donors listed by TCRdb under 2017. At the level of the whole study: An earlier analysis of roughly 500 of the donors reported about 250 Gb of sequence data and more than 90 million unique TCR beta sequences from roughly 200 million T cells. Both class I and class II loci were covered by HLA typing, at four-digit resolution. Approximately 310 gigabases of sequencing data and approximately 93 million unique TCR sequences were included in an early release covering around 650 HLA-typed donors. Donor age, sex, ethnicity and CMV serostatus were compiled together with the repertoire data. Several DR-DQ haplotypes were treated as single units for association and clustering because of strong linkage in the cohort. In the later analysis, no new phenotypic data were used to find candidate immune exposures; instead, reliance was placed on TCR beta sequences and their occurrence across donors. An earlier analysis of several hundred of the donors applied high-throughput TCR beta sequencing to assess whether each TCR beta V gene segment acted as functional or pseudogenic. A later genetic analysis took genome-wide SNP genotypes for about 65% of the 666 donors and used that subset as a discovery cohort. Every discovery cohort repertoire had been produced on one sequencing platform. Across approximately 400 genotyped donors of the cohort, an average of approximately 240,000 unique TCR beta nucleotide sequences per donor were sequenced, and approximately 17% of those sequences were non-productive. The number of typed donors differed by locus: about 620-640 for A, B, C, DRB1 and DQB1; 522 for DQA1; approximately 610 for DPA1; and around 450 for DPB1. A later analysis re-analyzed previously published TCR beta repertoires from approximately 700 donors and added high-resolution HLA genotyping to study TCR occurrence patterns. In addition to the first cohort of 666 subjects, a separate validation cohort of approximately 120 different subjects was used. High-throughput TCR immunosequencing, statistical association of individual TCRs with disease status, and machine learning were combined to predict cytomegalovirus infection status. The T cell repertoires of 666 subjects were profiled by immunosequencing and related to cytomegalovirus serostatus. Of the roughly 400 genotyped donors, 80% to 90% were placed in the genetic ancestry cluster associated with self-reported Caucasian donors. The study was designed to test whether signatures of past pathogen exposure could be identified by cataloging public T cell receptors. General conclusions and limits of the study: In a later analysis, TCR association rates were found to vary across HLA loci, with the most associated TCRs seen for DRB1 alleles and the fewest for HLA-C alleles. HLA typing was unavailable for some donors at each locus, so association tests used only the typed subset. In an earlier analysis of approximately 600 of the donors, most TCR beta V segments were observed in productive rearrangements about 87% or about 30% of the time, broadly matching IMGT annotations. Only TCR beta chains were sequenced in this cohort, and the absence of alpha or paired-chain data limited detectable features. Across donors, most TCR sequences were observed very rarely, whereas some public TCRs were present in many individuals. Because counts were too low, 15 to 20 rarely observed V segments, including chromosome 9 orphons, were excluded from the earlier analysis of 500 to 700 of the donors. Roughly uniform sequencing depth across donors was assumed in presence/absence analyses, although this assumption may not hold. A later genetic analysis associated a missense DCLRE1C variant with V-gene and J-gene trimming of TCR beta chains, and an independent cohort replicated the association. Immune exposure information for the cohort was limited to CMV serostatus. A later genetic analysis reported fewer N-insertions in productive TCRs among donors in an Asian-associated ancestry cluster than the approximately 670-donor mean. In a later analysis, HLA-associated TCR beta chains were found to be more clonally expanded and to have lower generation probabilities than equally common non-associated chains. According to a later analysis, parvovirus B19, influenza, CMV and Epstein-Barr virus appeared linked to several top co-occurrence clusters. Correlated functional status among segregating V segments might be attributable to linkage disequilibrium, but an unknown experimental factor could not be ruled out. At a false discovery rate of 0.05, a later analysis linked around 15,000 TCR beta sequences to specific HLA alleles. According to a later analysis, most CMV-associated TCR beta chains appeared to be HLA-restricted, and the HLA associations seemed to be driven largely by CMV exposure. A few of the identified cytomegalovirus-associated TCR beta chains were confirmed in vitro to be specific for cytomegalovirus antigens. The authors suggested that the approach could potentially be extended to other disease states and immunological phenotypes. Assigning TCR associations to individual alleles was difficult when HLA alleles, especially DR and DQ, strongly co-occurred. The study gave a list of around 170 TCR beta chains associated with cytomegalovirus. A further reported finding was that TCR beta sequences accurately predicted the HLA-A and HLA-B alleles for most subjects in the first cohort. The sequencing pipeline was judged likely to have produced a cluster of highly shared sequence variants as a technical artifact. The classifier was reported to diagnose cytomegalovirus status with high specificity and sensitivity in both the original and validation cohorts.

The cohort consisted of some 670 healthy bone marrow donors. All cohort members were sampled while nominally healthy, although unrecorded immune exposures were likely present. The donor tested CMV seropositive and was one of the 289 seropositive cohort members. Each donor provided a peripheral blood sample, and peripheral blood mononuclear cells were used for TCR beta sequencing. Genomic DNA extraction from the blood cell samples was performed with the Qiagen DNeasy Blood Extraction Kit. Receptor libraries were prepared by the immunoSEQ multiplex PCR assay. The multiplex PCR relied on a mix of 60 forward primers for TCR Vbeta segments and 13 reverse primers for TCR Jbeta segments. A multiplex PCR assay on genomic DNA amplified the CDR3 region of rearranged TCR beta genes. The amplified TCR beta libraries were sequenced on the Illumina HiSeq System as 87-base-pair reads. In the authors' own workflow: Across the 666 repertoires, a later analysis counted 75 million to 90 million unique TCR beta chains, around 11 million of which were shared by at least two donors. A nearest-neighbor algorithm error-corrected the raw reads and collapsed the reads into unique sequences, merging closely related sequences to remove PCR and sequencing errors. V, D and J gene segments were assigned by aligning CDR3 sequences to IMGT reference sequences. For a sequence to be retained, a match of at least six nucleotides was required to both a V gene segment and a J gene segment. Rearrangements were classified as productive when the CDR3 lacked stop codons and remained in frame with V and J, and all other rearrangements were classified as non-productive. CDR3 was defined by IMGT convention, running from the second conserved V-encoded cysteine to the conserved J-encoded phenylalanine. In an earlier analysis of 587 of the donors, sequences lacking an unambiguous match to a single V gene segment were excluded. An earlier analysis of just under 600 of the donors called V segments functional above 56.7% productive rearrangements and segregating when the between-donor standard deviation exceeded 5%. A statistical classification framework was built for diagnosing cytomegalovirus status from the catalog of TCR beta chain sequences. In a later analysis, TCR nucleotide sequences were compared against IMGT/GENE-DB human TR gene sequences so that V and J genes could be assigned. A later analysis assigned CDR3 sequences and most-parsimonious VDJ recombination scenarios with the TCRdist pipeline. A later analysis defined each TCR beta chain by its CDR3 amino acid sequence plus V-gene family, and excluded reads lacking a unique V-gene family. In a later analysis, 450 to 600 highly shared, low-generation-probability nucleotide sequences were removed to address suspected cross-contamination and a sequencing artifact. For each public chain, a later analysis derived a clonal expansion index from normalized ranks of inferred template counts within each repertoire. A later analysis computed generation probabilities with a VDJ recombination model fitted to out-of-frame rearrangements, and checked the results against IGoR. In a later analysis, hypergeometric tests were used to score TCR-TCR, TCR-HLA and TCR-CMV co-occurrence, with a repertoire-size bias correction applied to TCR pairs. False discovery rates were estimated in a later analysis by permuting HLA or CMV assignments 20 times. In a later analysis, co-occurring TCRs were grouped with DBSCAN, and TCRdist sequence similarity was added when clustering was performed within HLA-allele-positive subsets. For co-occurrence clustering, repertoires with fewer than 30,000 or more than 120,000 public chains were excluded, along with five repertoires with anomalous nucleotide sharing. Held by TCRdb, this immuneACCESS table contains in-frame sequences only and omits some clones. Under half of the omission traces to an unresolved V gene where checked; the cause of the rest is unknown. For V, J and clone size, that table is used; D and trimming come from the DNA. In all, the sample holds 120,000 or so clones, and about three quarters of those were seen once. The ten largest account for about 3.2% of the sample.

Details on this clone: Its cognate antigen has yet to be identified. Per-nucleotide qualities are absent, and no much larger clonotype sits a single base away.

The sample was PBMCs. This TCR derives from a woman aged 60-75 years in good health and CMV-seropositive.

The DNA sequence is as follows: TGTGCCAGCAGTTTATATACAGGGGTAGCTTTCTTT. Translated, it gives CASSLYTGVAFF. Here the chain combines TRBV28 and TRBJ1-1; 7 central nucleotides agree with TRBD1. From a lookup of the germline V gene, CDR1 and CDR2 are MDHEN and SYDVKM. The CDR3 covers 12 residues, taking in both the cysteine and the phenylalanine. Left in the record is the CDR3 DNA by itself, 36 bases read in frame from the first base. Clipping removes 1 base from V and 10 bases from J, with 3 as the unmatched junction base count.